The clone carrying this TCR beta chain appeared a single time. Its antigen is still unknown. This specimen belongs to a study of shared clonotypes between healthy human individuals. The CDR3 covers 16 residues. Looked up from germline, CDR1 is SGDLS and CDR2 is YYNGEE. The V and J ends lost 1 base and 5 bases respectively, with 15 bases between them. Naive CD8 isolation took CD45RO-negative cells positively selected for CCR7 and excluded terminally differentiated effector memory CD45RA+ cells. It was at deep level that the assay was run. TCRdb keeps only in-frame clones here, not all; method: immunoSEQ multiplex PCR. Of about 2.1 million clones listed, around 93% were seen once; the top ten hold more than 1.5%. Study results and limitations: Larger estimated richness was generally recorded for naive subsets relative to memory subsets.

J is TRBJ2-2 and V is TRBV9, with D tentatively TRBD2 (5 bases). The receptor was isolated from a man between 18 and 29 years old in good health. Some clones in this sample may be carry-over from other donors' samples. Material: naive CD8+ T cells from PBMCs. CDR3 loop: CASSVRAENPTGELFF. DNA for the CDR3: TGTGCCAGCAGCGTAAGAGCGGAAAACCCAACCGGGGAGCTGTTTTTT.